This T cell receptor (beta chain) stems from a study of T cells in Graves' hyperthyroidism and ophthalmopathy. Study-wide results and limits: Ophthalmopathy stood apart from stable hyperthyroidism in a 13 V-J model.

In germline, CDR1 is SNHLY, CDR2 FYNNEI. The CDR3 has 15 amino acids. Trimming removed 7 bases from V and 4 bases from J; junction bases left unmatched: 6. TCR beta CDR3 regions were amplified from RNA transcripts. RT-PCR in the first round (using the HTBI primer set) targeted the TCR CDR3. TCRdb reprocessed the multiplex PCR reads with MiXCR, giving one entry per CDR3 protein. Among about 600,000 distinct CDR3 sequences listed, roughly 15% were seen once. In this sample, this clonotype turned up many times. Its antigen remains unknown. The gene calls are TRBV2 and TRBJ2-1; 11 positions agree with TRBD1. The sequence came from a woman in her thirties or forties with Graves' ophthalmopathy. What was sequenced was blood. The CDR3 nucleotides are TGTGCCAGCACTGGGACAGGGGGAAGTTACAATGAGCAGTTCTTC. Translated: CASTGTGGSYNEQFF.